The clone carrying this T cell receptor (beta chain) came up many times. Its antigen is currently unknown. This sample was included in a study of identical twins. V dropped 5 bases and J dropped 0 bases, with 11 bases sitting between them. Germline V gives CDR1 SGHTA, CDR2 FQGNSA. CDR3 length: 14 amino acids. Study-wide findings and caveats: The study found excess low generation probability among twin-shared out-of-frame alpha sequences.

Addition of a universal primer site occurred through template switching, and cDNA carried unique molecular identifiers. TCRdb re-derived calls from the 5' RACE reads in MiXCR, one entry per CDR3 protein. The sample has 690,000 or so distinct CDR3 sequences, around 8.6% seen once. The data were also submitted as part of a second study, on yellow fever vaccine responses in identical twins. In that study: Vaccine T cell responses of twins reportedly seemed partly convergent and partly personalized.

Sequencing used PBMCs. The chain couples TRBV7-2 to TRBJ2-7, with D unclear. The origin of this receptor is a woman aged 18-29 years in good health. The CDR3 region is CASSPQANSYEQYF. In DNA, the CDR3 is TGTGCCAGCAGCCCCCAGGCGAACTCCTACGAGCAGTACTTC.